Detailed here is one T cell receptor (beta chain). This clonotype has at least ten counts. Its cognate antigen has yet to be identified. No quality values exist for individual bases; no much larger clone is one base distant. The time point label corresponds to: sample taken at primary tumor resection. Samples were obtained from 72 patients with early-stage, untreated non-small cell lung cancer from the lung TRACERx cohort. For TCR sequencing, whole RNA was extracted from tumor and nontumor lung tissue, or from cryopreserved PBMC samples, and no cell sorting was done. Patients were selected for TCR sequencing only if sufficient RNA was available from at least two tumor regions. Before being selected, tumor and adjacent nontumor lung specimens were reviewed by a lung pathologist. Germline trimming: 4 bases from V, 8 bases from J; junction bases outside gene matches: 5. The CDR3 covers 14 residues, taking in both the cysteine and the phenylalanine. Only CDR3 DNA remains: 42 bases, in frame from the first base. Via the germline V gene, CDR1 is SNHLY and CDR2 FYNNEI.

This entry is derived from a study of spatial heterogeneity in lung cancer (dated by TCRdb to about 2019). About the full investigation: Beta-chain transcripts were consistently detected in greater numbers than alpha-chain transcripts, which likely reflects a higher abundance of beta-chain transcripts. TCR transcript counts in tumor regions correlated strongly with a T cell transcriptional module score from matched bulk RNA-seq. Nonsynonymous mutation counts, determined by whole-exome sequencing of tumor tissue, were related to features of the TCR repertoire. Both alpha and beta chains were TCR-sequenced in samples taken at surgery, namely 220 tumor regions, around 61 matched nontumor lung samples and just over 55 PBMC samples. In the raw uncorrected reads, each unique combination of TCR and UMI appeared on average more than ten times. TCR alpha and beta repertoires were quantitatively compared across multiple tumor regions, matched nontumor lung and blood in non-small cell lung cancer. Results the study describes overall, beyond this receptor: TCR-seq coverage of tumor T cells was estimated at only around 7% for alpha chains and 12% to 15% for beta chains. Confirming at a functional level the hypothesis that regional TCRs recognize regional mutations was considered to require additional single-cell paired TCR alpha and beta sequencing. The number of expanded intratumoral alpha and beta TCRs correlated with the tumor nonsynonymous mutation count. Counts of ubiquitous and regional expanded TCRs correlated with counts of ubiquitous and regional nonsynonymous mutations, respectively.

Libraries were built with 5' RACE. Sequenced on a NextSeq 500. To allow correction of PCR and sequencing errors, the TCR library protocol tagged every TCR cDNA molecule with a unique molecular identifier. The source study handled its data this way. TCR identification, UMI-based error correction and CDR3 extraction were performed with Decombinator tools. Expanded TCRs were defined as those above a frequency of 2 per 1,000, corresponding to the top 1% of the tumor frequency distribution. Expanded tumor TCRs were classed as regional if statistically deemed absent (corrected P<0.05) from at least one tumor region, otherwise ubiquitous. Renyi diversity was computed with the R vegan package after each repertoire had been subsampled 100 times to 5,000 TCRs. CDR3 similarity networks were built from amino acid triplet string-kernel similarity, connecting CDR3s with pairwise similarity above 0.82. The public reads were run again by TCRdb, first through fastp at Q25 and then through MiXCR, and only productive beta chains were kept. Each entry merges the rows of one CDR3 protein and shows their most common DNA and genes. These V and J calls are TCRdb output, not the study's own analysis. The sample table shows fewer than 15,000 distinct CDR3 sequences, and around 3.8% are seen once. 8% of the sample belongs to the ten largest clones.

The receptor's source is a male donor with early-stage non-small cell lung cancer. This chain is built from TRBV2 and TRBJ2-2, with 9 central nucleotides matching TRBD1. Source: lung tumor tissue, taken at surgery. The CDR3 amino acid sequence is: CASSVTGGGGELFF. The nucleotides are TGTGCCAGCAGTGTAACAGGGGGCGGAGGGGAGCTGTTTTTT. The full variable domain, with segments outside the CDR3 supplied by the reference TRBV2 and TRBJ2-2 proteins, appears as EPEVTQTPSHQVTQMGQEVILRCVPISNHLYFYWYRQILGQKVEFLVSFYNNEISEKSEIFDDQFSVERPDGSNFTLKIRSTKLEDSAMYFCASSVTGGGGELFFGEGSRLTVL.